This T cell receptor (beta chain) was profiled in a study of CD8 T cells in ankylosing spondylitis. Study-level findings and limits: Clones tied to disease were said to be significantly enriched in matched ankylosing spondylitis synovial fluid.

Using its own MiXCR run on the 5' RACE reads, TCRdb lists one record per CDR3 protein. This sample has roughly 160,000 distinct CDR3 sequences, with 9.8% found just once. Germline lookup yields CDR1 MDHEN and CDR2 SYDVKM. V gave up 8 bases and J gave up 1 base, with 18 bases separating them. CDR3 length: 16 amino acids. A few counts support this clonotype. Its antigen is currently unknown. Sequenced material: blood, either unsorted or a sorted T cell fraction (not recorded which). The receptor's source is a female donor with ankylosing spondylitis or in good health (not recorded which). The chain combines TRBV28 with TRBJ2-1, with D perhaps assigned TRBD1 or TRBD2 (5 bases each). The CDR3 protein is CASGGQSRVSYNEQFF. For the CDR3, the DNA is TGTGCCAGCGGGGGTCAGAGTCGGGTTTCCTACAATGAGCAGTTCTTC.